These 30 T cell receptor beta chains share one sample of origin, sequenced in a study of shared clonotypes between healthy human individuals. Clones were read by immunoSEQ multiplex PCR, and TCRdb kept only the in-frame ones, dropping some. Here the sample spans 1.5 million to 2.5 million clones, about 94% being singletons. Naive CD8 cells lacked CD45RO and underwent positive selection for CCR7, leaving out terminally differentiated effector memory CD45RA+ cells. The sample was naive CD8+ T cells sorted from blood. These receptors came from a man between 18 and 29 years old in good health.

J is TRBJ1-5 and V is TRBV7-8; 9 positions agree with TRBD1. The CDR3 is made up of 16 amino acids. Trimming at V came to 1 base and at J to 5 bases, leaving 6 bases not matched to a gene. Germline V gene data show CDR1 as SGHVS and CDR2 as FQNEAQ. The CDR3 DNA is TGTGCCAGCAGCTTAGAGGCGGACAGGGGTTATCAGCCCCAGCATTTT. It translates to CASSLEADRGYQPQHF.

J is TRBJ2-7 and V is TRBV27; 10 nucleotides line up with TRBD1. There are 14 residues in the CDR3. Trimming removed 4 bases from V and 6 bases from J; junction bases left unmatched: 6. Germline loops: CDR1 MNHEY, CDR2 SMNVEV (reference sequence). The CDR3 DNA follows: TGTGCCAGCAGTTCCACCGGGACAGGGGTCGAGCAGTACTTC. Translated: CASSSTGTGVEQYF.

The chain employs TRBV27 and TRBJ1-5; D gene unclear. Trimming shortened V by 6 bases and J by 1 base, and 16 bases separated the two germline ends. The CDR3 runs to 16 residues. Germline assignment: CDR1 MNHEY and CDR2 SMNVEV (reference sequence). The DNA for the CDR3 is TGTGCCAGCAGCACCGGGCCCCCCGGGAGCAATCAGCCCCAGCATTTT. It is translated as CASSTGPPGSNQPQHF.

This sequence joins TRBV5-5 and TRBJ2-7, with no clear D. Looked up from germline, CDR1 is SGHKS and CDR2 is YYEKEE (reference sequence). The CDR3 loop spans 13 amino acids. Trimming left V 1 base short and J 2 bases short, with 7 bases between. CDR3 nucleotide sequence: TGTGCCAGCAGCTTGACTACGACCTACGAGCAGTACTTC. Its translation is CASSLTTTYEQYF.

This rearrangement joins TRBV5-6 to TRBJ2-3, with 7 bases fitting TRBD2. The CDR3 runs 16 residues. The germline V gene encodes CDR1 SGHDT and CDR2 YYEEEE. Germline trimming cut 6 bases from V and 2 bases from J; bases unmatched to any gene: 12. DNA for the CDR3: TGTGCCAGCACCGGGAATAGCGGGCTCAACACAGATACGCAGTATTTT. Its translation is CASTGNSGLNTDTQYF.

This rearrangement joins TRBV9 to TRBJ2-7; D perhaps matches TRBD1 (5 bases). The CDR3 totals 13 residues. Germline V gene sequence: CDR1 SGDLS, CDR2 YYNGEE. The V end was cut by 3 bases, the J end by 3 bases, with 10 bases between. The CDR3 coding sequence is TGTGCCAGCAGCGCTTCCCAGGGCTACGAGCAGTACTTC. Its protein is CASSASQGYEQYF.

CDR3: CASSLSEGLWYGYTF. The DNA for the CDR3 is TGTGCCAGCAGTTTAAGTGAGGGTCTGTGGTATGGCTACACCTTC. V is TRBV27 and J is TRBJ1-2; no firm D call. The germline V and J ends were trimmed by 2 bases and 5 bases, with 15 bases remaining between them. The germline V gene encodes CDR1 MNHEY and CDR2 SMNVEV (reference sequence). This CDR3 has 15 amino acids.

This clone has only one observation. For the CDR3, the DNA is TGTGCCAGCAGCCCTCCCGGGACAGGGGGCGGCCACGAGCAGTACTTC. Translating it yields CASSPPGTGGGHEQYF. V usage is TRBV5-6 and J usage is TRBJ2-7; 12 bases match TRBD1. The CDR3 covers 16 residues. CDR1 is SGHDT and CDR2 is YYEEEE in the germline V gene. The V and J ends lost 4 bases and 5 bases, in that order; junction bases with no gene match: 10.

The chain carries TRBV11-1 and TRBJ2-2; D gene ambiguous. Between the trimmed V and J ends, which lost 1 base and 1 base, there was a span of 4 bases. Germline CDR1 is SGHAT and CDR2 is FQDESV (reference sequence). There are 14 residues in the CDR3. The CDR3 bases are TGTGCCAGCAGCTTAGTAGGGAACACCGGGGAGCTGTTTTTT. It specifies CASSLVGNTGELFF.

Only one count was recorded for this clone. This same CDR3 is encoded by further DNA sequences in the sample. This chain joins TRBV7-9 and TRBJ2-7; possibly TRBD1 or TRBD2 for D (5 bases each). The CDR3 runs 14 residues. V dropped 5 bases and J dropped 2 bases, with 13 bases sitting between them. Germline CDR1 reads SEHNR; CDR2 reads FQNEAQ (reference sequence). The CDR3 is CASSLGTVTYEQYF. In DNA, the CDR3 is TGTGCCAGCAGCCTTGGGACGGTAACCTACGAGCAGTACTTC.

CDR3 residues: CASSTRQTGELFF. DNA for the CDR3: TGTGCCAGCAGTACTAGACAAACCGGGGAGCTGTTTTTT. The chain joins TRBV28 to TRBJ2-2; TRBD2 is a possible D gene (5 bases). The V and J ends lost 5 bases and 5 bases respectively, with 9 bases between them. CDR1 and CDR2 from the germline V gene are MDHEN and SYDVKM. The CDR3 has 13 amino acids.

This rearrangement joins TRBV5-5 to TRBJ2-7; weak D call: TRBD1 (6 bases). Germline CDR1 and CDR2: SGHKS and YYEKEE (reference sequence). The CDR3 totals 13 residues. Trimming shortened V by 3 bases and J by 6 bases, and 13 bases separated the two germline ends. CDR3 amino acids: CASSSGYRAEQYF. The CDR3 DNA reads TGTGCCAGCAGCTCGGGCTACAGGGCCGAGCAGTACTTC.

The CDR3 DNA reads TGCGCCAGCAGCCCCTATATGGGGGAGGGTCCCACCAGTCAGCAGTACTTC. This gives the protein CASSPYMGEGPTSQQYF. V gene TRBV4-1 combines with J gene TRBJ2-7, with 7 positions matching TRBD2. CDR1 and CDR2 from the germline V gene are MGHRA and YSYEKL. The CDR3 totals 17 residues. Losses at the gene ends were 4 bases for V and 8 bases for J; bases not matched to a gene: 20.

The chain recombines TRBV6-6 with TRBJ2-7, with TRBD2 identical over 11 bases. Germline V gives CDR1 MNHNY, CDR2 SVGAGI (reference sequence). This CDR3 spans 15 amino acids. The V segment lost 4 bases and the J segment 5 bases; nucleotides outside the gene matches: 7. CDR3 residues: CASSSLAGGSNEQYF. CDR3 DNA: TGTGCCAGCAGTTCCTTAGCGGGAGGGTCTAACGAGCAGTACTTC.

V and J are TRBV4-1 and TRBJ1-2; D may be TRBD1 (5 bases). CDR1 is MGHRA and CDR2 is YSYEKL in the germline V gene. The germline V and J ends were trimmed by 1 base and 4 bases, with 10 bases remaining between them. The CDR3 totals 14 residues. Here the CDR3 reads CASSQVQEIYGYTF. The CDR3 bases are TGCGCCAGCAGCCAAGTACAGGAGATCTATGGCTACACCTTC.

The gene calls are TRBV6-6 and TRBJ1-1; D not certain. Looked up from germline, CDR1 is MNHNY and CDR2 is SVGAGI (reference sequence). The germline V and J ends were trimmed by 6 bases and 0 bases, with 14 bases remaining between them. The CDR3 consists of 15 residues. The CDR3 protein is CASSDLGGLNTEAFF. In DNA form, the CDR3 reads TGTGCCAGCAGCGACCTGGGAGGCCTGAACACTGAAGCTTTCTTT.

V and J are TRBV10-2 and TRBJ2-2; TRBD1 agrees at 7 bases. This CDR3 is built from 17 residues. In germline, CDR1 is WSHSY, CDR2 SAAADI. V gave up 2 bases and J gave up 0 bases; unmatched junction bases: 6. The DNA for the CDR3 is TGCGCCAGCAGTGAGCCAGAGGGGACAGCGAACACCGGGGAGCTGTTTTTT. As protein: CASSEPEGTANTGELFF.

V and J are TRBV7-9 and TRBJ2-7; D tentatively fits TRBD1 or TRBD2 (5 bases each). The germline CDR1 and CDR2 sequences are SEHNR and FQNEAQ (reference sequence). The length of the CDR3 is 14 residues. Between the trimmed V and J ends, which lost 5 bases and 2 bases, there was a span of 13 bases. CDR3 sequence: CASSTWDRAYEQYF. DNA of the CDR3: TGTGCCAGCAGCACATGGGACCGAGCCTACGAGCAGTACTTC.

The V and J genes are TRBV2 and TRBJ1-2, with D unclear. Germline loops: CDR1 SNHLY, CDR2 FYNNEI. The germline V and J ends were trimmed by 4 bases and 4 bases, with 19 bases remaining between them. This CDR3 comprises 16 residues. The DNA of the CDR3 is TGTGCCAGCAGTGCAGCCCCAGGCAAAGTAGTCTATGGCTACACCTTC. This encodes CASSAAPGKVVYGYTF.

This rearrangement joins TRBV4-3 to TRBJ1-2; D unclear. Germline V gene lookup returns CDR1 LGHNA and CDR2 YSLEER. The CDR3 runs to 15 residues. V was clipped by 0 bases and J by 4 bases, with 12 bases between them. CDR3 region: CASSQERPGGYGYTF. CDR3 nucleotides: TGCGCCAGCAGCCAAGAACGGCCGGGAGGCTATGGCTACACCTTC.

V is TRBV4-1 and J is TRBJ2-2; 7 bases map to TRBD1. Germline values: CDR1 MGHRA, CDR2 YSYEKL. The CDR3 length is 16 residues. With 4 bases clipped from V and 4 bases from J, the junction kept 9 bases outside the gene matches. CDR3 bases: TGCGCCAGCAGCCCACCCACAGGGGCGGGCACCGGGGAGCTGTTTTTT. Protein: CASSPPTGAGTGELFF.

The CDR3 sequence is CASSLDPADYEQYF. The CDR3 nucleotides read TGTGCCAGCAGCTTAGATCCAGCGGACTACGAGCAGTACTTC. This chain connects TRBV7-6 to TRBJ2-7; D perhaps matches TRBD2 (5 bases). V was trimmed by 1 base and J by 3 bases, leaving 10 bases between them. Germline lookup yields CDR1 SGHVS and CDR2 FNYEAQ. This CDR3 contains 14 residues.

The chain couples TRBV19 to TRBJ2-1; D is unresolved. V lost 3 bases and J lost 0, with 6 bases in between. Per germline, CDR1 LNHDA and CDR2 SQIVND (reference sequence). CDR3 length: 14 amino acids. The CDR3 here is CASSMLSSYNEQFF. The DNA of the CDR3 is TGTGCCAGTAGTATGCTGAGCTCCTACAATGAGCAGTTCTTC.

The chain is built from TRBV9 and TRBJ2-1, with D perhaps matching TRBD2 (6 bases). The V gene's germline CDR1 is SGDLS and CDR2 YYNGEE. Trimming cost V 0 bases and J 2 bases, with 9 bases left between them. There are 15 residues in the CDR3. CDR3 sequence (DNA): TGTGCCAGCAGCGTAGGGACTACCACCTACAATGAGCAGTTCTTC. This sequence encodes CASSVGTTTYNEQFF.

CDR3: CASSVGGNEKLFF. The CDR3, as DNA: TGTGCCAGCAGTGTCGGGGGTAATGAAAAACTGTTTTTT. The chain couples TRBV6-1 to TRBJ1-4, with D perhaps TRBD1 (5 bases). CDR1 is MNHNS and CDR2 is SASEGT in the germline V gene. The CDR3 covers 13 residues. Trimming stripped 4 bases from V and 4 bases from J, with 7 bases between.

V and J are TRBV4-1 and TRBJ2-3; TRBD2 agrees at 11 bases. Germline trimming cut 3 bases from V and 5 bases from J; bases unmatched to any gene: 4. The length of the CDR3 is 15 residues. Germline V gene data show CDR1 as MGHRA and CDR2 as YSYEKL. The CDR3 spells CASSHPGLAGDTQYF. The CDR3 nucleotides are TGCGCCAGCAGCCATCCTGGACTAGCGGGAGATACGCAGTATTTT.

The chain links TRBV4-1 to TRBJ2-1, with TRBD2 matching over 8 bases. This CDR3 is 14 amino acids long. Germline lookup yields CDR1 MGHRA and CDR2 YSYEKL. The trim removed 0 bases at V and 8 bases at J, leaving 3 bases unmatched. The DNA of the CDR3 is TGCGCCAGCAGCCAAGAACAGCGGGGGCATGAGCAGTTCTTC. Translated: CASSQEQRGHEQFF.

The chain employs TRBV29-1 and TRBJ2-1; maybe TRBD2 (5 bases). The V gene lost 3 bases and the J gene lost 9 bases, with 15 bases spanning the gap. The length of the CDR3 is 13 residues. Germline CDR1 and CDR2: SQVTM and ANQGSEA. The CDR3 spells CSVEGSVLGEQFF. The CDR3 nucleotides are TGCAGCGTTGAGGGTAGCGTTTTGGGTGAGCAGTTCTTC.

The rearrangement uses TRBV5-6 and TRBJ2-7; D not certain. CDR3 length: 11 residues. The germline gives CDR1 SGHDT, CDR2 YYEEEE. Trimming left V 3 bases short and J 5 bases short, with 6 bases between. The CDR3: CASSSSNEQYF. In DNA form, the CDR3 reads TGTGCCAGCAGCTCTAGTAACGAGCAGTACTTC.

This CDR3 is CASGLHGTRGREAGTWDNEQFF. CDR3 coding DNA: TGTGCTAGTGGTTTGCATGGGACAAGGGGGCGCGAAGCGGGGACATGGGACAATGAGCAGTTCTTC. The J gene is TRBJ2-1, the V gene TRBV12-5, with D possibly called TRBD1 or TRBD2 (7 bases each). The CDR3 extends over 22 amino acids. Germline-derived CDR1 and CDR2 are LGHNT and FRNRAP. V was clipped by 2 bases and J by 5 bases, with 34 bases between them.